The rows below give T cell receptor beta chains drawn from one sample of a study of cytomegalovirus exposure and HLA in healthy donors. TCRdb keeps only in-frame clones here, not all; method: immunoSEQ multiplex PCR. The table records roughly 100,000 clones, 60% to 75% of them present only once. Sequencing input: PBMCs. The receptors were gathered from a man in his forties in good health and CMV-seropositive. CDR3s include the opening cysteine and the closing phenylalanine or tryptophan. The D gene is left open where the match is weak. Part of the rows lack a size; the others show once, few, many or a class for expanded clones.

j_gene,d_gene,abundance,v_gene,CDR3aa,CDR3nt
TRBJ1-1,TRBD1,few,TRBV5-4,CASSSGQGRTEAFF,TGTGCCAGCAGCTCGGGACAGGGGAGAACTGAAGCTTTCTTT
TRBJ1-4,-,once,TRBV12-2,CASRPPRARANEKLFF,TGTGCAAGTCGCCCCCCCAGGGCGCGTGCTAATGAAAAACTGTTTTTT
TRBJ2-1,TRBD2,-,TRBV7-2,CASSARLAGGPHNEQFF,TGTGCCAGCAGCGCCCGACTAGCGGGAGGGCCCCACAATGAGCAGTTCTTC
TRBJ2-1,-,few,TRBV6-6,CASREGGNEQFF,TGTGCCAGCAGAGAAGGCGGGAATGAGCAGTTCTTC
TRBJ2-6,-,-,TRBV19,CASSKGGPGPSGANVLTF,TGTGCCAGTAGTAAAGGTGGCCCAGGCCCCTCTGGGGCCAACGTCCTGACTTTC
TRBJ2-3,-,-,TRBV7-8,CASSLGGRGTDTQYF,TGTGCCAGCAGCTTAGGTGGCAGGGGCACAGATACGCAGTATTTT
TRBJ2-7,-,-,TRBV28,CASTAGGQMYEQYF,TGTGCCAGCACTGCAGGTGGACAAATGTACGAGCAGTACTTC
TRBJ2-7,TRBD2,-,TRBV28,CASTRGGETYEQYF,TGTGCCAGCACCCGGGGAGGGGAGACCTACGAGCAGTACTTC
TRBJ2-1,TRBD2,-,TRBV28,CASRVKSGTSSYNEQFF,TGTGCCAGCAGAGTTAAGAGCGGGACTAGCTCCTACAATGAGCAGTTCTTC
TRBJ1-5,TRBD1,few,TRBV27,CASRGTGGDSNQPQHF,TGTGCCAGCAGAGGGACAGGGGGCGATAGCAATCAGCCCCAGCATTTT
TRBJ2-1,-,-,TRBV30,CAWSVSRNEQFF,TGTGCCTGGAGTGTAAGCCGGAATGAGCAGTTCTTC
TRBJ2-7,TRBD1,-,TRBV6-5,CASSPQQGAVRGQYF,TGTGCCAGCAGTCCACAACAGGGGGCCGTACGAGGGCAGTACTTC
TRBJ2-1,-,-,TRBV2,CASTEDNEQFF,TGTGCCAGCACAGAGGACAATGAGCAGTTCTTC
TRBJ1-1,TRBD1,-,TRBV7-9,CASSHGTGSDTEAFF,TGTGCCAGCAGCCACGGGACAGGGTCGGACACTGAAGCTTTCTTT
TRBJ2-4,TRBD2,-,TRBV5-1,CASSLGAGALNIQYF,TGCGCCAGCAGCTTGGGAGCGGGAGCCCTAAACATTCAGTACTTC
TRBJ2-1,-,-,TRBV11-2,CASSLGAGPFYNEQFF,TGTGCCAGCAGCTTAGGCGCGGGACCTTTTTACAATGAGCAGTTCTTC
TRBJ1-1,-,-,TRBV28,CASTLRPLGTEAFF,TGTGCCAGCACCTTGCGGCCTTTGGGCACTGAAGCTTTCTTT
TRBJ2-1,TRBD2,-,TRBV14,CASSQLLAGINEQFF,TGTGCCAGCAGCCAATTACTAGCGGGAATCAATGAGCAGTTCTTC
TRBJ2-1,-,once,TRBV7-9,CASSIRVMDEQFF,TGTGCCAGCAGCATCAGGGTAATGGATGAGCAGTTCTTC
TRBJ1-4,TRBD1,-,TRBV2,CASSVTGTGGEKLFF,TGTGCCAGCAGTGTAACCGGGACAGGGGGTGAAAAACTGTTTTTT
TRBJ2-5,-,once,TRBV6-1,CASSETDAGLETQYF,TGTGCCAGCAGTGAAACGGACGCCGGACTAGAGACCCAGTACTTC
TRBJ2-7,TRBD1,-,TRBV27,CASSLGGRDRDEQYF,TGTGCCAGCAGTTTAGGGGGACGGGACAGGGACGAGCAGTACTTC
TRBJ1-5,-,-,TRBV19,CASSIGGFSNQPQHF,TGTGCCAGTAGCATAGGAGGATTTAGCAATCAGCCCCAGCATTTT